Below, 30 T cell receptor beta chains from the same sample are listed, as sequenced in a study of T cells in Graves' hyperthyroidism and ophthalmopathy. Regions amplified from RNA transcripts were the TCR beta CDR3 regions. Carried out on the TCR CDR3, a first-round RT-PCR used the HTBI primer set. TCRdb independently ran MiXCR on the multiplex PCR reads; one entry per CDR3 protein. The sample contains 700,000 or so distinct CDR3 sequences, approximately 16% of which appear only once. What was sequenced was blood. These receptors originate from a man between 18 and 29 years old with Graves' hyperthyroidism.

There are many counts of this clonotype. The chain recombines TRBV29-1 with TRBJ2-7; D tentatively reads TRBD1 or TRBD2 (5 bases each). Per germline, CDR1 SQVTM and CDR2 ANQGSEA. Trimming removed 3 bases from V and 3 bases from J, with 6 bases in between. CDR3 length: 11 residues. The CDR3 sequence: CSVEGDYEQYF. The CDR3, as DNA: TGCAGCGTTGAGGGGGACTACGAGCAGTACTTC.

The rearrangement links TRBV7-9 to TRBJ1-1; D is uncertain. The CDR3 is made up of 14 amino acids. The V end was cut by 0 bases, the J end by 8 bases, with 13 bases between. CDR1 is SEHNR, CDR2 FQNEAQ, per germline (reference sequence). The CDR3 region has the DNA TGTGCCAGCAGCTTAGCGGCAGGAGATTACGAAGCTTTCTTT. Encoded protein: CASSLAAGDYEAFF.

This clonotype showed up many times. A read error may produce the germline difference seen at one junction end. The rearrangement joins TRBV7-3 to TRBJ2-1, with D possibly TRBD2 on 6 matching bases. This CDR3 contains 15 residues. The germline V gene encodes CDR1 SGHTA and CDR2 FQGTGA. The DNA for the CDR3 is TGTGCCAGCAGCATAACTAGCAGGGCCTACAATGAGCAGTTCTTC. Amino acid sequence: CASSITSRAYNEQFF.

This clonotype was counted many times. The V and J genes are TRBV7-2 and TRBJ2-1; the match to TRBD2 covers 13 bases. The junction had 14 bases not matched to a gene; V was cut back by 5 bases and J by 7 bases. CDR1 and CDR2 from the germline V gene are SGHTA and FQGNSA. The CDR3 runs 18 residues. The CDR3 region has the DNA TGTGCCAGCAGCCCGCGACCCCGTAAACTAGCGGGAGGGAATGAGCAGTTCTTC. Its translation: CASSPRPRKLAGGNEQFF.

This clonotype has only a few counts. The gene calls are TRBV28 and TRBJ2-1, with TRBD1 matching over 8 bases. Germline CDR1 reads MDHEN; CDR2 reads SYDVKM. V shed 7 bases, J shed 7 bases, and the junction held 9 bases outside the gene matches. This CDR3 is built from 14 residues. In DNA form, the CDR3 reads TGTGCCAGCACTCGTGGGACAGGTAGAAATGAGCAGTTCTTC. Protein product: CASTRGTGRNEQFF.

At least ten counts were recorded for this clonotype. V and J are TRBV12-3 or TRBV12-4 and TRBJ2-7; 9 bases align to TRBD1. The CDR3 runs 15 residues. The junction had 8 bases not matched to a gene; V was cut back by 6 bases and J by 2 bases. CDR3 bases: TGTGCCAGCAGCCCCCACACAGGGGGCCCCTACGAGCAGTACTTC. Protein product: CASSPHTGGPYEQYF.

This clonotype was counted many times. The chain uses TRBV12-5 and TRBJ1-1; TRBD1 is a possible D gene (6 bases). The CDR3 is 12 amino acids. Trimming took 3 bases from V and 6 from J, leaving 8 bases between them. The germline CDR1 and CDR2 sequences are LGHNT and FRNRAP. The CDR3 is CASGFRGAEAFF. The CDR3 nucleotides read TGTGCTAGTGGTTTCAGGGGAGCTGAAGCTTTCTTT.

A note on this clonotype: One end of the junction does not line up with germline, which may come from a read error. This chain connects TRBV15 to TRBJ1-4, with unresolved D. Germline CDR1 LNHNV, CDR2 YYDKDF (reference sequence). This CDR3 is built from 18 residues. In DNA form, the CDR3 reads TGTGCCACCAGCAAACCAAGCGGTATGGGCCGAAAGAATGAAAAACTGTTCTTT. Its translation: CATSKPSGMGRKNEKLFF.

This clonotype was picked up many times. This chain joins TRBV5-1 and TRBJ2-7, with 8 bases aligning to TRBD2. This CDR3 contains 14 residues. V dropped 4 bases and J dropped 3; count of bases not matched to a gene: 6. The germline CDR1 and CDR2 sequences are SGHRS and YFSETQ. CDR3 in DNA: TGCGCCAGCAGCACCCAAAGCGGGAGCTACGAGCAGTACTTC. It translates to CASSTQSGSYEQYF.

This clonotype was seen many times. The rearrangement links TRBV6-5 to TRBJ1-1, with D maybe TRBD1 (5 bases). The germline V gene encodes CDR1 MNHEY and CDR2 SVGAGI. The CDR3 is made up of 16 amino acids. Trimming cost V 6 bases and J 0 bases, with 17 bases left between them. The CDR3 here is CASSPGTYGVNTEAFF. CDR3 nucleotide sequence: TGTGCCAGCAGCCCCGGGACCTACGGAGTGAACACTGAAGCTTTCTTT.

This clonotype was detected a few times. The chain carries TRBV6-2 or TRBV6-3 and TRBJ2-7; D may be TRBD1 (6 bases). The CDR3 sequence is 14 residues long. V lost 6 bases and J lost 6, with 18 bases in between. Germline V gene lookup returns CDR1 MNHEY and CDR2 SVGEGT. Here the CDR3 DNA reads TGTGCCAGCAGACCCAGGACAGCCCGGAGCGAGCAGTACTTC. This translates into CASRPRTARSEQYF.

This clonotype was detected many times. The chain couples TRBV6-6 to TRBJ2-3; 11 bases are shared with TRBD2. CDR1 is MNHNY, CDR2 SVGAGI, per germline (reference sequence). Trimming took 2 bases from V and 2 from J; bases not matched to a gene: 6. The CDR3 covers 17 residues. This CDR3 reads CASSYPGLAGFTDTQYF. The CDR3 nucleotides are TGTGCCAGCAGTTACCCAGGACTAGCGGGTTTCACAGATACGCAGTATTTT.

J is TRBJ2-3 and V is TRBV2, with 9 nucleotides matching TRBD2. This CDR3 contains 15 residues. Germline values: CDR1 SNHLY, CDR2 FYNNEI. After removal of 4 bases from V and 4 bases from J, the junction contained 6 bases not matched to a gene. Here the CDR3 DNA reads TGTGCCAGCAGTGTCCCGAGCGGGAGGTCAGATACGCAGTATTTT. This codes for CASSVPSGRSDTQYF.

The sample holds many counts of this clonotype. The gene calls are TRBV20-1 and TRBJ1-2; D gene ambiguous. The V gene lost 5 bases and the J gene lost 2 bases, with 18 bases spanning the gap. Germline V CDR1 and CDR2: DFQATT, SNEGSKA (reference sequence). CDR3 size: 15 residues. CDR3 sequence (DNA): TGCAGTGCTGACCGAGTAGGAGGCACCAACTATGGCTACACCTTC. Protein product: CSADRVGGTNYGYTF.

This clonotype occurred many times. The chain couples TRBV11-2 to TRBJ2-2; D is possibly TRBD2 (5 bases). The CDR3 consists of 13 residues. Trimming shortened V by 7 bases and J by 2 bases, and 8 bases separated the two germline ends. CDR1 and CDR2 from the germline V gene are SGHAT and FQNNGV. In nucleotides, the CDR3 is TGTGCCAGCACAGGACTCAACACCGGGGAGCTGTTTTTT. This gives the protein CASTGLNTGELFF. The variable domain in full, completed from reference TRBV11-2 and TRBJ2-2, reads EAGVAQSPRYKIIEKRQSVAFWCNPISGHATLYWYQQILGQGPKLLIQFQNNGVVDDSQLPKDRFSAERLKGVDSTLKIQPAKLEDSAVYLCASTGLNTGELFFGEGSRLTVL.

V usage is TRBV11-3 and J usage is TRBJ1-4; 7 bases are shared with TRBD1. CDR3 length: 15 amino acids. Trimming at V came to 0 bases and at J to 6 bases, leaving 4 bases not matched to a gene. CDR1 is SGHNT, CDR2 YENEEA, per germline. DNA of the CDR3: TGTGCCAGCAGCTTAGATTTCGACAGGGATGAAAAACTGTTTTTT. Translating it yields CASSLDFDRDEKLFF.

The chain is built from TRBV25-1 and TRBJ2-7; 8 positions match TRBD1. V shed 8 bases, J shed 2 bases, and the junction held 11 bases outside the gene matches. CDR1 is MGHDK and CDR2 is SYGVNS in the germline V gene. The CDR3 is made up of 15 amino acids. CDR3 nucleotides: TGTGCCAGCTTTTTACGACAGGGGCTTGCCTACGAGCAGTACTTC. This gives the protein CASFLRQGLAYEQYF.

This clonotype was found a few times. The genes are TRBV30 and TRBJ2-7; possibly TRBD2 for D (6 bases). V was trimmed by 7 bases and J by 4 bases, leaving 14 bases between them. Germline V gives CDR1 GTSNPN, CDR2 SVGIG (reference sequence). CDR3 size: 12 residues. The DNA for the CDR3 is TGTGCCTATAGCGGAGTGGGGTACGAGCAGTACTTC. This gives the protein CAYSGVGYEQYF.

With respect to this clonotype: This may arise from a read error, as a much more abundant clone is one base away. This chain connects TRBV10-3 to TRBJ2-7; D is unclear. Per the germline V gene, CDR1 is ENHRY and CDR2 is SYGVKD. CDR3 length: 13 amino acids. The CDR3 reads CAVSESRSLEQYF. CDR3 coding DNA: TGTGCCGTCAGTGAGTCACGTAGCCTCGAGCAGTACTTC.

This clonotype was counted a few times. This chain links TRBV20-1 with TRBJ1-5, with a possible D match to TRBD1 (5 bases). The CDR3 covers 13 residues. Trimming left V 3 bases short and J 6 bases short, with 12 bases between. CDR1 and CDR2 from the germline V gene are DFQATT and SNEGSKA (reference sequence). Here the CDR3 reads CSASRVAGQPQHF. The CDR3 DNA follows: TGCAGTGCTAGCAGGGTAGCTGGTCAGCCCCAGCATTTT.

The chain couples TRBV9 to TRBJ1-2, with no clear D. The CDR3 spans 16 residues. V dropped 0 bases and J dropped 4 bases, with 16 bases sitting between them. Germline V gene sequence: CDR1 SGDLS, CDR2 YYNGEE. The CDR3 DNA is TGTGCCAGCAGCGTAGATCCAGAGTCTCCTATCTATGGCTACACCTTC. Its translation: CASSVDPESPIYGYTF. Combining the CDR3 with reference TRBV9 and TRBJ1-2 gives the whole variable domain DSGVTQTPKHLITATGQRVTLRCSPRSGDLSVYWYQQSLDQGLQFLIQYYNGEERAKGNILERFSAQQFPDLHSELNLSSLELGDSALYFCASSVDPESPIYGYTFGSGTRLTVV.

This clonotype appeared many times. The V and J genes are TRBV28 and TRBJ2-2; no clear D. The germline V gene has CDR1 MDHEN and CDR2 SYDVKM. CDR3 size: 14 residues. Trimming cost V 1 base and J 7 bases, with 10 bases left between them. CDR3 residues: CASSLSGFGGELFF. The CDR3 coding sequence is TGTGCCAGCAGTTTATCGGGTTTTGGCGGGGAGCTGTTTTTT.

V is TRBV6-5 and J is TRBJ2-5; no clear D gene. Germline assignment: CDR1 MNHEY and CDR2 SVGAGI. CDR3 size: 14 residues. Trimming took off 2 bases at V and 7 bases at J, with 14 bases between the two ends. CDR3 sequence: CASSYGLEGGTQYF. CDR3 DNA sequence: TGTGCCAGCAGTTACGGGCTAGAAGGCGGGACCCAGTACTTC.

At least ten counts were recorded for this clonotype. This chain connects TRBV7-9 to TRBJ2-1; the D gene is possibly TRBD2 (6 bases). The germline V gene has CDR1 SEHNR and CDR2 FQNEAQ (reference sequence). V was shortened by 5 bases and J by 3 bases, with 20 bases between the two germline ends. The CDR3 contains 17 residues. The CDR3, as DNA: TGTGCCAGCAGCCCCCAACCGGGCGGGAAATTCTACAATGAGCAGTTCTTC. Translation: CASSPQPGGKFYNEQFF. Full variable domain (remainder filled in from reference TRBV7-9 and TRBJ2-1): DTGVSQNPRHKITKRGQNVTFRCDPISEHNRLYWYRQTLGQGPEFLTYFQNEAQLEKSRLLSDRFSAERPKGSFSTLEIQRTEQGDSAMYLCASSPQPGGKFYNEQFFGPGTRLTVL.

The J gene is TRBJ1-2, the V gene TRBV12-3 or TRBV12-4, with TRBD1 as a possible D gene (5 bases). V was cut by 2 bases and J by 6 bases, with 13 bases left in between. The CDR3 extends over 14 amino acids. The CDR3 loop is CASSLTALGHGYTF. CDR3 bases: TGTGCCAGCAGTTTAACCGCTCTGGGGCATGGCTACACCTTC.

This clonotype turned up a few times. This chain connects TRBV20-1 to TRBJ2-3; D gene uncertain. The V gene lost 0 bases and the J gene lost 8 bases, with 12 bases spanning the gap. Germline V gene data show CDR1 as DFQATT and CDR2 as SNEGSKA (reference sequence). CDR3 length equals 13 residues. The CDR3 sequence is CSAREVLVGTQYF. The CDR3 coding sequence is TGCAGTGCTAGAGAGGTGCTGGTGGGTACGCAGTATTTT.

This clonotype was seen many times. The chain employs TRBV18 and TRBJ1-5; TRBD1 matches 9 bases. This CDR3 has 16 residues. The junction had 2 bases not matched to a gene; V was cut back by 2 bases and J by 0 bases. Germline V CDR1 and CDR2: KGHSH, LQKENI. The CDR3 reads CASSPGQGNSNQPQHF. The CDR3 DNA reads TGTGCCAGCTCACCAGGACAGGGGAATAGCAATCAGCCCCAGCATTTT.

With respect to this clonotype: Possible read error: a much larger clone is one base away. The gene calls are TRBV7-2 and TRBJ2-7; D call uncertain. Trimming cost V 2 bases and J 7 bases, with 21 bases left between them. Germline V gives CDR1 SGHTA, CDR2 FQGNSA. The CDR3 covers 16 residues. This chain's CDR3 is CASSLSHSLRNNEQYF. The CDR3 DNA follows: TGTGCCAGCAGCTTATCGCATTCGCTTCGAAACAATGAGCAGTACTTC.

The J gene is TRBJ2-3, the V gene TRBV5-1, with 10 bases fitting TRBD2. Germline-derived CDR1 and CDR2 are SGHRS and YFSETQ. J lost 3 bases, V lost 4 bases, and 8 bases had no gene match. This CDR3 has 16 amino acids. CDR3 loop: CASSTAGGIGTDTQYF. In DNA form, the CDR3 reads TGCGCCAGCAGCACAGCGGGAGGGATTGGGACAGATACGCAGTATTTT.

This clonotype has a count of ten or more. The chain employs TRBV18 and TRBJ2-7; D gene unclear. The CDR3 covers 13 residues. Germline CDR1 KGHSH, CDR2 LQKENI. V was trimmed by 6 bases and J by 4 bases, leaving 13 bases between them. CDR3 nucleotide sequence: TGTGCCAGCTCTCGGTCCGAAGGGTACGAGCAGTACTTC. It yields the protein CASSRSEGYEQYF.